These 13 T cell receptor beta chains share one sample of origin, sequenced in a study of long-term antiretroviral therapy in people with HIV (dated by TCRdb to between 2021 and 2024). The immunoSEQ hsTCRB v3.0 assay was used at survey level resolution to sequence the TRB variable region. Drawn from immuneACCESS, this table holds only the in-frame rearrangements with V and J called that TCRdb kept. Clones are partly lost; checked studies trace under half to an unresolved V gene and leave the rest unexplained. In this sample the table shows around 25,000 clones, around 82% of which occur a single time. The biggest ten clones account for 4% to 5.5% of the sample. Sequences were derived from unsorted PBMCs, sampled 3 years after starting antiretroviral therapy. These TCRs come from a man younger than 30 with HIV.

Here the CDR3 DNA reads TGCGCCAGCAGATTCGGGAACTCCTACAATGAGCAGTTCTTC. Translated: CASRFGNSYNEQFF. This chain connects TRBV4-1 to TRBJ2-1; perhaps TRBD2 as D (5 bases). The germline V and J ends were trimmed by 6 bases and 0 bases, with 9 bases remaining between them. The CDR3 contains 14 residues. The germline gives CDR1 MGHRA, CDR2 YSYEKL.

The CDR3 sequence: CASSPTKRQGGGYTF. The CDR3 coding sequence is TGTGCCAGCAGCCCCACAAAACGACAGGGAGGCGGCTACACCTTC. The rearrangement joins TRBV9 to TRBJ1-2; 7 bases are shared with TRBD1. This CDR3 spans 15 amino acids. V gave up 4 bases and J gave up 8 bases; unmatched junction bases: 14. Looked up from germline, CDR1 is SGDLS and CDR2 is YYNGEE.

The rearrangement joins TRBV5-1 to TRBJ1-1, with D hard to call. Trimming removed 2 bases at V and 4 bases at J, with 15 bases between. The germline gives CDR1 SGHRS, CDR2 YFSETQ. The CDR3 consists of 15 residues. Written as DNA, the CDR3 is TGCGCCAGCAGCTTCACGGCATCCTCCATCACTGAAGCTTTCTTT. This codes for CASSFTASSITEAFF.

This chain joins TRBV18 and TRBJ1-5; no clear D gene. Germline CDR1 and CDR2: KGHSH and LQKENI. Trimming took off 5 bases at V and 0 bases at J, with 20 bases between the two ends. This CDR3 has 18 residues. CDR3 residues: CASSSTSGRAVSNQPQHF. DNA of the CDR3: TGTGCCAGCTCATCAACGAGCGGCAGAGCTGTTAGCAATCAGCCCCAGCATTTT.

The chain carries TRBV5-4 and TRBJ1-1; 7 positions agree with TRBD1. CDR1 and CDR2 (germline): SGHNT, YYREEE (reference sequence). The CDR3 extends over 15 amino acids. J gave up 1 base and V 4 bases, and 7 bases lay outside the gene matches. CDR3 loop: CASSIPGTENTEAFF. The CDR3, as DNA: TGTGCCAGCAGCATACCCGGGACAGAGAACACTGAAGCTTTCTTT.

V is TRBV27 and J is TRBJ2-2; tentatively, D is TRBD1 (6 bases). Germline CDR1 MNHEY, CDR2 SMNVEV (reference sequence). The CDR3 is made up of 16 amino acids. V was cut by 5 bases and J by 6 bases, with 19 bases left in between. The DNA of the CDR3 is TGTGCCAGCAGTCAACCGACAGGCCTATCGGCCGGGGAGCTGTTTTTT. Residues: CASSQPTGLSAGELFF.

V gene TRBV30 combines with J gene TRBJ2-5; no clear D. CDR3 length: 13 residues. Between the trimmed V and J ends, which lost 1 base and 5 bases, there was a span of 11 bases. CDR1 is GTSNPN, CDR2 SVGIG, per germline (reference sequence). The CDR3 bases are TGTGCCTGGAGTGGCAGCGATAGGGAGACCCAGTACTTC. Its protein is CAWSGSDRETQYF.

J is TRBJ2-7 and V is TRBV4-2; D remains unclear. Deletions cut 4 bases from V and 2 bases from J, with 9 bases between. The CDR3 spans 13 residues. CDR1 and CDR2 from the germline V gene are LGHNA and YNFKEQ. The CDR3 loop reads CASSLSVAYEQYF. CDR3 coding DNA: TGTGCCAGCAGCCTATCAGTAGCCTACGAGCAGTACTTC.

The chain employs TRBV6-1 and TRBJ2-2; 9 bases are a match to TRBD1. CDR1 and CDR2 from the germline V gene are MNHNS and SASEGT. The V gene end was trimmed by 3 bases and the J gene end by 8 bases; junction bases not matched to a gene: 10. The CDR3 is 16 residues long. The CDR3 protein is CASSEGTGLATGELFF. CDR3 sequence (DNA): TGTGCCAGCAGTGAGGGGACAGGGCTGGCTACGGGGGAGCTGTTTTTT.

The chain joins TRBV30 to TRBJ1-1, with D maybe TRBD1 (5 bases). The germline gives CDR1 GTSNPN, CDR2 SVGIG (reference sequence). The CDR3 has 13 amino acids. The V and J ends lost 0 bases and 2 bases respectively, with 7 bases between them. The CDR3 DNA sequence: TGTGCCTGGAGTGTACGGACAAACACTGAAGCTTTCTTT. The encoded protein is CAWSVRTNTEAFF. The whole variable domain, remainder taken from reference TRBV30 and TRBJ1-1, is SQTIHQWPATLVQPVGSPLSLECTVEGTSNPNLYWYRQAAGRGLQLLFYSVGIGQISSEVPQNLSASRPQDRQFILSSKKLLLSDSGFYLCAWSVRTNTEAFFGQGTRLTVV.

DNA of the CDR3: TGTGCCAGCAGTGACAGGGTGAACACCGGGGAGCTGTTTTTT. Amino acid sequence: CASSDRVNTGELFF. The V and J genes are TRBV2 and TRBJ2-2, with a possible D match to TRBD1 (5 bases). In germline, CDR1 is SNHLY, CDR2 FYNNEI. The CDR3 sequence is 14 residues long. The V end lost 3 bases, the J end lost 1 base, and 6 bases lay between the germline ends.

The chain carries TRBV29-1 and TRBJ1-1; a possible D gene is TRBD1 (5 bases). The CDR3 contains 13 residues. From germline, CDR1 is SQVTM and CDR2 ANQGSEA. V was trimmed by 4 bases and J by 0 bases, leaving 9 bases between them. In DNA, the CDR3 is TGCAGCGTTGGTGGGGGACTGAACACTGAAGCTTTCTTT. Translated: CSVGGGLNTEAFF. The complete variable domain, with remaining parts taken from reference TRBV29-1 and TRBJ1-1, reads SAVISQKPSRDICQRGTSLTIQCQVDSQVTMMFWYRQQPGQSLTLIATANQGSEATYESGFVIDKFPISRPNLTFSTLTVSNMSPEDSSIYLCSVGGGLNTEAFFGQGTRLTVV.

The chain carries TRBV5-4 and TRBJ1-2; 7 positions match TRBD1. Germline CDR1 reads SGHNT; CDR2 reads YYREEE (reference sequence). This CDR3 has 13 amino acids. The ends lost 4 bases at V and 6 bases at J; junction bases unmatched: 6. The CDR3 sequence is CASSTDRANGYTF. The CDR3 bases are TGTGCCAGCAGCACCGACAGGGCTAATGGCTACACCTTC.